This T cell receptor (beta chain) was found in a study of blood T cell repertoires in COVID-19. The ends were cut back, 2 bases at V and 9 bases at J, with 11 bases in the middle. The germline V gene encodes CDR1 SGHAT and CDR2 FQNNGV. This CDR3 comprises 14 residues. TCRdb keeps only in-frame clones here, not all; method: immunoSEQ multiplex PCR. The repertoire has around 64,000 clones, more than 75% of them found once; the top ten carry more than 4.5%. The receptor comes from a man aged 50 to 60 with active COVID-19. The J gene is TRBJ1-6, the V gene TRBV11-2, with no clear D. Input material: peripheral blood. CDR3 protein: CASSLIGNPSPLHF. The CDR3 coding sequence is TGTGCCAGCAGCTTAATCGGGAATCCTTCACCCCTCCACTTT. Using reference TRBV11-2 and TRBJ1-6 for the parts outside the CDR3, the full variable domain is EAGVAQSPRYKIIEKRQSVAFWCNPISGHATLYWYQQILGQGPKLLIQFQNNGVVDDSQLPKDRFSAERLKGVDSTLKIQPAKLEDSAVYLCASSLIGNPSPLHFGNGTRLTVT.